What follows are 26 T cell receptor beta chains derived from one specimen sequenced in a study of technical replicates of blood from a handful of donors. The repertoire was sequenced with immunoSEQ multiplex PCR; TCRdb's copy has only in-frame clones and lacks some. Of 95,000 to 100,000 clones listed, approximately 95% are singletons. The sequencing sample was made of T cells isolated from PBMCs. These receptors came from a human donor in good health.

Only a few counts were recorded for this clone. This sequence joins TRBV5-1 and TRBJ2-5; 7 positions match TRBD1. The CDR3 runs to 15 residues. Germline V gene sequence: CDR1 SGHRS, CDR2 YFSETQ. Trimming at V came to 4 bases and at J to 6 bases, leaving 12 bases not matched to a gene. CDR3 nucleotide sequence: TGCGCCAGCAGCGAGGGAACGACAGGGAGCCAGACCCAGTACTTC. Its protein product is CASSEGTTGSQTQYF.

J is TRBJ2-7 and V is TRBV27, with a possible D match to TRBD2 (6 bases). Trimming took 5 bases from V and 1 from J, leaving 12 bases between them. This CDR3 region has 14 residues. CDR1 and CDR2 from the germline V gene are MNHEY and SMNVEV (reference sequence). The CDR3 loop reads CASSRLGTSYEQYF. The CDR3 DNA reads as TGTGCCAGCAGTCGGTTGGGGACTTCCTACGAGCAGTACTTC.

The chain recombines TRBV6-1 with TRBJ2-7, with 9 bases that match TRBD2. The junction had 5 bases not matched to a gene; V was cut back by 4 bases and J by 7 bases. CDR1 and CDR2 from the germline V gene are MNHNS and SASEGT. CDR3 length equals 13 residues. The CDR3 reads CASSGGGVWEQYF. The DNA of the CDR3 is TGTGCCAGCAGTGGCGGGGGGGTATGGGAGCAGTACTTC.

The gene calls are TRBV29-1 and TRBJ2-1, with 10 positions matching TRBD1. CDR3 length equals 13 residues. After removal of 4 bases from V and 8 bases from J, the junction contained 5 bases not matched to a gene. CDR1 SQVTM and CDR2 ANQGSEA come from the germline V gene. CDR3 DNA sequence: TGCAGCGTTGTGGTGACAGGGGGCTATGAGCAGTTCTTC. It is translated as CSVVVTGGYEQFF.

The chain employs TRBV7-9 and TRBJ1-4; TRBD1 matches at 8 bases. This CDR3 has 15 residues. Germline CDR1 and CDR2: SEHNR and FQNEAQ (reference sequence). The J segment lost 7 bases and the V segment lost 4 bases, leaving 8 bases of the junction unmatched. DNA of the CDR3: TGTGCCAGCAGCTACTTACAGGGGGAGGGTGAAAAACTGTTTTTT. Translation gives CASSYLQGEGEKLFF.

V and J are TRBV28 and TRBJ1-1; D possibly corresponds to TRBD1 (5 bases). CDR1 and CDR2 from the germline V gene are MDHEN and SYDVKM. This CDR3 contains 14 residues. Trimming stripped 5 bases from V and 0 bases from J, with 10 bases between. The CDR3 sequence is CASSPLTVNTEAFF. CDR3 nucleotide sequence: TGTGCCAGCAGTCCCTTGACAGTGAACACTGAAGCTTTCTTT.

This chain connects TRBV2 to TRBJ1-5; D gene ambiguous. Trimming cost V 7 bases and J 7 bases, with 17 bases left between them. Germline lookup yields CDR1 SNHLY and CDR2 FYNNEI. The CDR3 has 14 residues. In nucleotides, the CDR3 is TGTGCCAGCAAAAAAGACCCTGCGGGACAGCCCCAGCATTTT. This translates into CASKKDPAGQPQHF. Full variable domain (missing parts from reference TRBV2 and TRBJ1-5): EPEVTQTPSHQVTQMGQEVILRCVPISNHLYFYWYRQILGQKVEFLVSFYNNEISEKSEIFDDQFSVERPDGSNFTLKIRSTKLEDSAMYFCASKKDPAGQPQHFGDGTRLSIL.

The rearrangement links TRBV9 to TRBJ2-5; D uncertain. V lost 0 bases and J lost 2, with 5 bases in between. Germline-derived CDR1 and CDR2 are SGDLS and YYNGEE. CDR3 length equals 13 residues. CDR3 in amino acids: CASSVAPQETQYF. CDR3 sequence (DNA): TGTGCCAGCAGCGTAGCCCCGCAAGAGACCCAGTACTTC.

The V gene is TRBV5-1, the J gene TRBJ2-5; no firm D call. Trimming pared 2 bases from V and 1 base from J, leaving 12 bases between. Germline CDR1 SGHRS, CDR2 YFSETQ. The CDR3 runs 15 residues. CDR3 sequence: CASSFYGSPQETQYF. As DNA, the CDR3 is TGCGCCAGCAGCTTCTATGGTAGTCCCCAAGAGACCCAGTACTTC.

In nucleotides, the CDR3 is TGTGCCAGTAGTATCATCAGGACAGGGGGCACAGATACGCAGTATTTT. This translates into CASSIIRTGGTDTQYF. This chain joins TRBV19 and TRBJ2-3; TRBD1 matches 9 bases. Germline V CDR1 and CDR2: LNHDA, SQIVND (reference sequence). The V and J ends lost 3 bases and 1 base, in that order; junction bases with no gene match: 5. The CDR3 has 16 amino acids.

CDR3 in amino acids: CASRGLAGRTDTQYF. The CDR3 coding sequence is TGTGCCAGTCGAGGGCTAGCGGGGAGGACAGATACGCAGTATTTT. This rearrangement joins TRBV2 to TRBJ2-3; TRBD2 matches at 9 bases. Germline CDR1 is SNHLY and CDR2 is FYNNEI. This CDR3 has 15 residues. The ends lost 9 bases at V and 3 bases at J; junction bases unmatched: 10.

This chain links TRBV2 with TRBJ2-7, with D possibly matching TRBD2 (6 bases). Per the germline V gene, CDR1 is SNHLY and CDR2 is FYNNEI. The V gene lost 4 bases and the J gene lost 3 bases, with 16 bases spanning the gap. The CDR3 is 15 residues long. In DNA, the CDR3 is TGTGCCAGCAGTGGTGGTAGCGGCAGATACTACGAGCAGTACTTC. Translation gives CASSGGSGRYYEQYF.

The chain couples TRBV9 to TRBJ2-1; the match to TRBD2 covers 13 bases. The CDR3 is 18 amino acids. Germline values: CDR1 SGDLS, CDR2 YYNGEE. The trim removed 0 bases at V and 2 bases at J, leaving 5 bases unmatched. The CDR3 sequence is CASSVEGLAGSPYNEQFF. The CDR3 coding sequence is TGTGCCAGCAGCGTAGAGGGACTAGCGGGAAGCCCCTACAATGAGCAGTTCTTC.

The gene calls are TRBV6-1 and TRBJ2-3; TRBD2 might be the D (5 bases). This CDR3 has 12 residues. Germline CDR1 and CDR2: MNHNS and SASEGT. Trimming took off 11 bases at V and 2 bases at J, with 11 bases between the two ends. CDR3 in amino acids: CAVSGNTDTQYF. CDR3 coding DNA: TGTGCCGTCTCGGGAAACACAGATACGCAGTATTTT.

This chain joins TRBV7-9 and TRBJ1-1, with D tentatively TRBD1 (6 bases). Looked up from germline, CDR1 is SEHNR and CDR2 is FQNEAQ (reference sequence). V lost 4 bases and J lost 1, with 16 bases in between. The CDR3 loop spans 16 amino acids. The CDR3 spells CASSSRDLGANTEAFF. CDR3 sequence (DNA): TGTGCCAGCAGCTCCAGGGATTTGGGGGCGAACACTGAAGCTTTCTTT.

The rearrangement links TRBV29-1 to TRBJ1-1, with D possibly TRBD1 on 6 matching bases. V dropped 6 bases and J dropped 8 bases, with 22 bases sitting between them. This CDR3 spans 14 amino acids. Germline V gives CDR1 SQVTM, CDR2 ANQGSEA. CDR3 sequence: CSVNLSDRKGEAFF. CDR3 sequence (DNA): TGCAGCGTCAACCTTAGTGACAGGAAGGGAGAAGCTTTCTTT.

The rearrangement uses TRBV10-3 and TRBJ2-2, with D possibly matching TRBD1 (6 bases). There are 17 residues in the CDR3. Trimming stripped 6 bases from V and 4 bases from J, with 21 bases between. Germline-derived CDR1 and CDR2 are ENHRY and SYGVKD. Here the CDR3 reads CAIRTSGVGSTTGELFF. CDR3 bases: TGTGCCATCAGGACGTCAGGGGTGGGATCGACCACCGGGGAGCTGTTTTTT.

V usage is TRBV15 and J usage is TRBJ1-2, with a tentative D call TRBD1 (5 bases). Between the trimmed V and J ends, which lost 8 bases and 4 bases, there was a span of 8 bases. Germline lookup yields CDR1 LNHNV and CDR2 YYDKDF (reference sequence). This CDR3 has 11 amino acids. The CDR3 loop reads CATYDSYGYTF. The DNA for the CDR3 is TGTGCCACCTACGACAGCTATGGCTACACCTTC.

This clone has just one count. The chain combines TRBV21-1 with TRBJ1-5; TRBD1 reflects the table's D call only, with no check against the DNA. TRBV21-1 is tagged as a pseudogene. The CDR3 runs 16 residues. The CDR3: CASSKAGGDRNQPQHF. CDR3 in DNA: TGTGCCAGCAGCAAGGCAGGGGGAGATCGCAATCAGCCCCAGCATTTT.

This clone was picked up one time. The chain links TRBV9 to TRBJ1-2, with TRBD1 matching over 9 bases. V was clipped by 3 bases and J by 7 bases; unmatched bases: 7. The CDR3 has 14 residues. Germline V CDR1 and CDR2: SGDLS, YYNGEE. DNA for the CDR3: TGTGCCAGCAGCGCCGGGACAGGGACTCTTGGCTACACCTTC. Protein product: CASSAGTGTLGYTF.

The CDR3 region has the DNA TGCGCCAGCAGCCTTACACAGGCTAACAATGAGCAGTTCTTC. Translating it yields CASSLTQANNEQFF. This sequence joins TRBV23-1 and TRBJ2-1; D may be TRBD1 (5 bases). TRBV23-1 is recorded as an ORF, its role being uncertain. V lost 6 bases, J lost 5 bases, and 14 bases lay in between. This CDR3 is 14 amino acids long.

The genes are TRBV7-9 and TRBJ2-1, with 8 bases matching TRBD2. The V and J ends lost 4 bases and 8 bases, in that order; junction bases with no gene match: 4. Germline assignment: CDR1 SEHNR and CDR2 FQNEAQ (reference sequence). CDR3 length: 13 residues. The CDR3 is CASSSGTSYEQFF. The CDR3 nucleotides read TGTGCCAGCAGCTCTGGGACTAGTTATGAGCAGTTCTTC.

The chain employs TRBV11-2 and TRBJ1-4, with 8 bases that match TRBD1. Germline assignment: CDR1 SGHAT and CDR2 FQNNGV. Unmatched junction bases numbered 12, after V lost 2 bases and J lost 1 base. The CDR3 is 19 amino acids. CDR3 protein: CASSLLYQEQGETNEKLFF. The CDR3 DNA follows: TGTGCCAGCAGCTTACTTTATCAGGAACAGGGGGAAACTAATGAAAAACTGTTTTTT.

V is TRBV27 and J is TRBJ2-2; 7 bases line up with TRBD1. The CDR3 spans 15 residues. J lost 3 bases, V lost 5 bases, and 6 bases had no gene match. Germline V gene data show CDR1 as MNHEY and CDR2 as SMNVEV (reference sequence). CDR3 coding DNA: TGTGCCAGCAGTCGGGACAGACGTCACACCGGGGAGCTGTTTTTT. Translating it yields CASSRDRRHTGELFF.

This clone was seen a few times. The chain couples TRBV4-1 to TRBJ1-5, with a possible D match to TRBD1 (6 bases). The CDR3 contains 17 residues. Between the trimmed V and J ends, which lost 1 base and 3 bases, there was a span of 16 bases. Germline assignment: CDR1 MGHRA and CDR2 YSYEKL. CDR3 nucleotides: TGCGCCAGCAGCCAAGTGCGGTTGGTGGGGGCCAATCAGCCCCAGCATTTT. Its protein is CASSQVRLVGANQPQHF.

The V and J genes are TRBV29-1 and TRBJ1-1; D call uncertain. V gave up 1 base and J gave up 5 bases, with 8 bases separating them. This CDR3 region has 12 residues. Germline-derived CDR1 and CDR2 are SQVTM and ANQGSEA. The CDR3 sequence is CSVEGRRTEAFF. The DNA of the CDR3 is TGCAGCGTTGAAGGGAGAAGGACTGAAGCTTTCTTT.